This TCR beta chain appears in the sequencing data of a study of cytotoxic CD8 clonotypes in ibrutinib-treated CLL. On the study more broadly: The patients, roughly ten relapsed/refractory and fewer than 16 treatment-naive, included about 18 who were IGHV unmutated. By median roughly 74 months, 12 had progressed and about 15 stayed remitted; responses had been 2 complete and about 25 partial.

Study conclusions and caveats: Elevated clonality accompanied ibrutinib response, with a return toward baseline values at progression.

The CDR3 consists of 15 residues. The V gene lost 5 bases and the J gene lost 3 bases, with 17 bases spanning the gap. The germline V gene encodes CDR1 SGHRS and CDR2 YFSETQ. In regard to this clone: Its antigen remains unidentified.

Depth targeted 1 in 200,000 to 1 in 1 million T cells, averaging approximately 10x coverage per clonotype. Repertoires were generated with immunoSEQ multiplex PCR, while TCRdb's copy carries only in-frame clones and drops some. The data show over 100,000 clones, 80% to 90% seen once. The chain recombines TRBV5-1 with TRBJ1-1, with D unresolved. The TCR originated in a human donor with chronic lymphocytic leukemia. The sequenced sample was PBMCs, obtained after 24 months of ibrutinib treatment. The CDR3 is CASSKTRVQDTEAFF. Written as DNA, the CDR3 is TGCGCCAGCAGTAAGACTAGGGTCCAGGACACTGAAGCTTTCTTT.